Listed here are 13 T cell receptor beta chains from one sample, sequenced in a study of blood T cell repertoires in COVID-19. TCRdb's copy holds only in-frame clones and misses some; the assay was immunoSEQ multiplex PCR. The table has over 55,000 clones, about four fifths seen once. The sample taken for sequencing was peripheral blood. These TCRs come from a human donor in a cohort sampled during active COVID-19.

The chain links TRBV5-4 to TRBJ2-7, with 13 bases aligning to TRBD2. Trimming at V came to 4 bases and at J to 6 bases, leaving 7 bases not matched to a gene. There are 15 residues in the CDR3. CDR1 SGHNT and CDR2 YYREEE come from the germline V gene (reference sequence). The CDR3 region is CASSTRTSGRSEQYF. CDR3 bases: TGTGCCAGCAGCACAAGGACTAGCGGGAGAAGCGAGCAGTACTTC. Combining the CDR3 with reference TRBV5-4 and TRBJ2-7 gives the whole variable domain ETGVTQSPTHLIKTRGQQVTLRCSSQSGHNTVSWYQQALGQGPQFIFQYYREEENGRGNFPPRFSGLQFPNYSSELNVNALELDDSALYLCASSTRTSGRSEQYFGPGTRLTVT.

This sequence joins TRBV29-1 and TRBJ2-2, with D possibly being TRBD1 (6 bases). Germline CDR1 is SQVTM and CDR2 is ANQGSEA. Trimming took off 4 bases at V and 6 bases at J, with 15 bases between the two ends. This CDR3 has 14 amino acids. This chain's CDR3 is CSVVRGSNAGELFF. The CDR3 bases are TGCAGCGTTGTGAGGGGGAGTAATGCCGGGGAGCTGTTTTTT.

Only one count was recorded for this clone. This sequence joins TRBV30 and TRBJ2-3, with D maybe TRBD1 (6 bases). The CDR3 is 16 residues long. Germline V gene sequence: CDR1 GTSNPN, CDR2 SVGIG (reference sequence). The V end was cut by 2 bases, the J end by 0 bases, with 15 bases between. CDR3 DNA: TGTGCCTGGAGTCCGGGGACACACTCTAGCACAGATACGCAGTATTTT. Protein sequence: CAWSPGTHSSTDTQYF.

This chain uses TRBV19 with TRBJ1-2, with D unresolved. The germline CDR1 and CDR2 sequences are LNHDA and SQIVND (reference sequence). Trimming pared 5 bases from V and 0 bases from J, leaving 10 bases between. CDR3 length: 14 residues. For the CDR3, the DNA is TGTGCCAGTAGTGAAGGCGGAGCTAACTATGGCTACACCTTC. This sequence encodes CASSEGGANYGYTF.

This sequence joins TRBV7-9 and TRBJ2-7, with D hard to call. Trimming left V 7 bases short and J 7 bases short, with 17 bases between. The CDR3 is 13 amino acids. Germline V lookup: CDR1 SEHNR, CDR2 FQNEAQ (reference sequence). Here the CDR3 DNA reads TGTGCCAGCACCCTCGTCGGCCCGCGGGAGCAGTACTTC. It codes for CASTLVGPREQYF.

This clone appeared many times. J is TRBJ1-2 and V is TRBV5-1; 9 bases align to TRBD1. Losses at the gene ends were 4 bases for V and 4 bases for J; bases not matched to a gene: 8. CDR1 and CDR2 (germline): SGHRS, YFSETQ. The CDR3 covers 15 residues. CDR3 residues: CASSPLTGGAYGYTF. The CDR3 DNA sequence: TGCGCCAGCAGCCCCCTCACAGGGGGCGCCTATGGCTACACCTTC.

V gene TRBV7-2 combines with J gene TRBJ2-7; 8 positions agree with TRBD2. V lost 1 base and J lost 9; bases outside the gene matches: 11. Germline V gene sequence: CDR1 SGHTA, CDR2 FQGNSA. The CDR3 is made up of 15 amino acids. The CDR3 nucleotides are TGTGCCAGCAGCTTAGAGCTTAGCGGGAAGGGCCGGCAGTACTTC. It codes for CASSLELSGKGRQYF.

This clone was observed a handful of times. The chain combines TRBV10-3 with TRBJ1-4; D possibly corresponds to TRBD1 (5 bases). The V and J ends lost 3 bases and 3 bases respectively, with 14 bases between them. Germline CDR1 reads ENHRY; CDR2 reads SYGVKD. The CDR3 covers 16 residues. CDR3 loop: CAISESQGSPNEKLFF. The DNA for the CDR3 is TGTGCCATCAGTGAATCTCAGGGTTCACCTAATGAAAAACTGTTTTTT.

CDR3 protein: CASSGGAYEQYF. The DNA for the CDR3 is TGTGCCAGTTCGGGGGGGGCGTACGAGCAGTACTTC. The chain combines TRBV19 with TRBJ2-7, with 8 bases matching TRBD2. The CDR3 runs 12 residues. The V gene's germline CDR1 is LNHDA and CDR2 SQIVND (reference sequence). J was trimmed by 4 bases and V by 8 bases; bases with no gene match: 4. Using reference TRBV19 and TRBJ2-7 for the parts outside the CDR3, the full variable domain is DGGITQSPKYLFRKEGQNVTLSCEQNLNHDAMYWYRQDPGQGLRLIYYSQIVNDFQKGDIAEGYSVSREKKESFPLTVTSAQKNPTAFYLCASSGGAYEQYFGPGTRLTVT.

The chain links TRBV9 to TRBJ2-1, with TRBD2 identical over 7 bases. Trimming removed 0 bases from V and 5 bases from J; junction bases left unmatched: 14. Germline V gene data show CDR1 as SGDLS and CDR2 as YYNGEE. The CDR3 loop spans 18 amino acids. This CDR3 is CASSVEPISSGRDNEQFF. CDR3 nucleotides: TGTGCCAGCAGCGTAGAACCCATCTCTAGCGGAAGAGACAATGAGCAGTTCTTC.

As to this clone: Other DNA variants within this sample encode the same CDR3. The rearrangement links TRBV2 to TRBJ2-7; D remains ambiguous. Germline V gives CDR1 SNHLY, CDR2 FYNNEI. The CDR3 is made up of 11 amino acids. V lost 4 bases to trimming and J lost 3 bases, with 4 bases between them. The CDR3 loop reads CASSALYEQYF. The CDR3 DNA reads TGTGCCAGCAGTGCTCTCTACGAGCAGTACTTC.

The chain recombines TRBV28 with TRBJ1-2; D not certain. The germline V gene encodes CDR1 MDHEN and CDR2 SYDVKM. The CDR3 has 14 residues. Trimming removed 7 bases from V and 8 bases from J, with 20 bases in between. The CDR3 DNA is TGTGCCAGCACTTCCCAGCAAGGCGGGAAAGGCTACACCTTC. Amino acid sequence: CASTSQQGGKGYTF.

The chain links TRBV19 to TRBJ2-7, with 8 bases lining up with TRBD2. CDR1 and CDR2 (germline): LNHDA, SQIVND (reference sequence). CDR3 length: 15 amino acids. The V segment lost 6 bases and the J segment 1 base; nucleotides outside the gene matches: 8. The CDR3 region is CASRITAGASYEQYF. CDR3 bases: TGTGCCAGTAGAATAACAGCGGGGGCATCCTACGAGCAGTACTTC.